Listed below are T cell receptor beta chains from one sample, sequenced in a study of blood T cell repertoires in COVID-19. The protocol was immunoSEQ multiplex PCR, while the TCRdb copy is restricted to in-frame clones and leaves out a portion. Here the sample spans over 60,000 clones, around nine tenths being singletons. The sample taken for sequencing was peripheral blood. These receptors all stem from a man between 65 and 79 years old with active or convalescent COVID-19. CDR3s include the opening cysteine and the closing phenylalanine or tryptophan. Fields, in order: clone size, V gene, J gene, D gene, CDR3 protein, CDR3 DNA. D genes are given only for firm matches. A row's size may be missing; if present it is once, few, many or a size class.

-,TRBV30,TRBJ1-5,-,CAWSLLSRGSNQPQHF,TGTGCCTGGAGTCTCTTGAGTCGAGGGAGTAATCAGCCCCAGCATTTT
-,TRBV29-1,TRBJ1-1,-,CSGGSANTEAFF,TGCAGCGGGGGTAGCGCGAACACTGAAGCTTTCTTT
-,TRBV6-4,TRBJ2-3,TRBD2,CASAMSGGDTQYF,TGTGCCAGCGCCATGAGCGGGGGCGATACGCAGTATTTT
-,TRBV7-3,TRBJ2-7,TRBD2,CASSLTSGSGYEQYF,TGTGCCAGCAGCTTAACTAGCGGGAGCGGGTACGAGCAGTACTTC
-,TRBV10-3,TRBJ2-7,TRBD2,CAISELAASYEQYF,TGTGCCATCAGTGAACTAGCGGCCTCCTACGAGCAGTACTTC
-,TRBV15,TRBJ1-6,TRBD1,CATSRRQGFYNSPLHF,TGTGCCACCAGCAGACGACAGGGGTTTTATAATTCACCCCTCCACTTT
few,TRBV6-2/TRBV6-3,TRBJ2-1,-,CASSSGSIKEQFF,TGTGCCAGCAGTTCGGGTAGCATCAAGGAGCAGTTCTTC
-,TRBV19,TRBJ1-4,-,CASSVRDEKLFF,TGTGCCAGTAGTGTCCGGGATGAAAAACTGTTTTTT
few,TRBV7-9,TRBJ1-4,-,CASSLAGRQANEKLFF,TGTGCCAGCAGCTTAGCTGGTAGGCAGGCAAATGAAAAACTGTTTTTT
-,TRBV18,TRBJ1-1,TRBD1,CASSPLTGGTNTEAFF,TGTGCCAGCTCACCATTGACAGGGGGGACGAACACTGAAGCTTTCTTT
-,TRBV28,TRBJ1-1,-,CACVGITEAFF,TGTGCCTGCGTCGGGATAACTGAAGCTTTCTTT
-,TRBV25-1,TRBJ2-7,-,CASSADSAYEQYF,TGTGCCAGCAGTGCGGACAGTGCCTACGAGCAGTACTTC
-,TRBV10-3,TRBJ2-1,-,CAISERLDSNEQFF,TGTGCCATCAGTGAGCGACTGGATTCCAATGAGCAGTTCTTC
once,TRBV18,TRBJ1-6,-,CASSPETAKSPLHF,TGTGCCAGCTCACCGGAAACAGCAAAATCACCCCTCCACTTT
-,TRBV2,TRBJ2-4,TRBD2,CASSELAGTNIQYF,TGTGCCAGCAGTGAACTAGCGGGAACAAACATTCAGTACTTC
few,TRBV12-3/TRBV12-4,TRBJ2-1,TRBD1,CASSQTGGNEQFF,TGTGCCAGCAGTCAGACAGGGGGTAATGAGCAGTTCTTC
-,TRBV30,TRBJ1-6,TRBD1,CAWSAGQGRGSYNSPLHF,TGTGCCTGGAGCGCGGGACAGGGAAGGGGCTCCTATAATTCACCCCTCCACTTT
few,TRBV28,TRBJ1-1,-,CASRRQQVAFF,TGTGCCAGCCGAAGACAGCAGGTGGCTTTCTTT
-,TRBV5-5,TRBJ1-5,-,CASSLDQGSSNQPQHF,TGTGCCAGCAGCTTGGATCAGGGGAGTAGCAATCAGCCCCAGCATTTT
-,TRBV3-1/TRBV3-2,TRBJ1-2,TRBD1,CASSQVLGQGYGYTF,TGTGCCAGCAGCCAAGTCTTGGGACAGGGCTATGGCTACACCTTC
few,TRBV30,TRBJ1-6,-,CAWSFGSRNSPLHF,TGTGCCTGGAGTTTTGGGAGCCGCAATTCACCCCTCCACTTT
-,TRBV11-2,TRBJ2-5,TRBD1,CASSLRGGDVSLGQETQYF,TGTGCCAGCAGCTTGCGAGGGGGCGACGTGAGCTTAGGGCAAGAGACCCAGTACTTC
-,TRBV30,TRBJ2-5,-,CAWRRDFLQETQYF,TGTGCCTGGAGGCGGGACTTTCTACAAGAGACCCAGTACTTC
-,TRBV19,TRBJ1-4,TRBD1,CASSIQGAGKLFF,TGTGCCAGTAGTATACAGGGGGCAGGAAAACTGTTTTTT
-,TRBV4-1,TRBJ2-1,TRBD2,CASSRPGLAGSVEQFF,TGCGCCAGCAGCCGCCCGGGACTAGCGGGATCTGTTGAGCAGTTCTTC
-,TRBV7-3,TRBJ2-3,TRBD1,CASSLQGRGRGRGDTQYF,TGTGCCAGCAGCTTACAGGGCAGGGGGCGTGGGAGAGGAGATACGCAGTATTTT
-,TRBV5-1,TRBJ2-7,-,CASSLWSGVRAYEQYF,TGCGCCAGCAGCTTGTGGTCAGGGGTAAGAGCCTACGAGCAGTACTTC
-,TRBV28,TRBJ2-5,TRBD2,CASRSSGLGKTQYF,TGTGCCAGCAGGTCTTCGGGACTAGGCAAGACCCAGTACTTC
-,TRBV30,TRBJ2-2,-,CAWTPLGGAGELFF,TGTGCCTGGACCCCCCTAGGAGGGGCCGGGGAGCTGTTTTTT
-,TRBV19,TRBJ2-5,-,CASSSRLWETQYF,TGTGCCAGTAGTAGTAGATTGTGGGAGACCCAGTACTTC
-,TRBV5-4,TRBJ2-2,TRBD1,CASSLDRGTSGELFF,TGTGCCAGCAGCTTGGACAGGGGGACATCCGGGGAGCTGTTTTTT
-,TRBV6-6,TRBJ2-7,TRBD2,CASSYSTVREGEQYF,TGTGCCAGCAGTTACTCGACCGTCAGGGAGGGCGAGCAGTACTTC
once,TRBV6-5,TRBJ2-7,TRBD1,CASNKDREGEQYF,TGTGCCAGCAACAAGGACAGGGAAGGCGAGCAGTACTTC
-,TRBV18,TRBJ1-5,TRBD1,CASSPGTGAHQPQHF,TGTGCCAGCTCACCCGGGACAGGAGCCCACCAGCCCCAGCATTTT
-,TRBV6-5,TRBJ1-2,-,CASSYWKGGGYGYTF,TGTGCCAGCAGTTACTGGAAGGGGGGGGGCTATGGCTACACCTTC
-,TRBV30,TRBJ1-1,-,CAWRAYQGWSTEAFF,TGTGCCTGGAGAGCTTACCAGGGGTGGAGCACTGAAGCTTTCTTT
-,TRBV28,TRBJ2-7,-,CASSSNYEQYF,TGTGCCAGCAGTTCTAACTACGAGCAGTACTTC
-,TRBV5-1,TRBJ2-7,TRBD2,CASAKREHYEQYF,TGCGCCAGCGCGAAGCGGGAGCACTACGAGCAGTACTTC
-,TRBV7-3,TRBJ1-5,-,CASSLNSNQPQHF,TGTGCCAGCAGCTTAAACTCCAATCAGCCCCAGCATTTT
few,TRBV5-1,TRBJ1-2,TRBD1,CASSLGDRGGYGYTF,TGCGCCAGCAGCCTCGGGGACAGAGGAGGATATGGCTACACCTTC
-,TRBV6-5,TRBJ2-1,-,CASSRDSGTSEQFF,TGTGCCAGCAGCAGGGACAGTGGGACTAGTGAGCAGTTCTTC
-,TRBV19,TRBJ1-5,TRBD1,CASRMDRALNQPQHF,TGTGCCAGTAGGATGGACAGGGCGCTAAATCAGCCCCAGCATTTT
few,TRBV30,TRBJ1-6,-,CAWSVLSWGSDSPLHF,TGTGCCTGGAGTGTACTTTCTTGGGGCAGCGATTCACCCCTCCACTTT
-,TRBV2,TRBJ1-1,TRBD1,CASSPQGALHTEAFF,TGTGCCAGCAGTCCACAGGGGGCTTTGCACACTGAAGCTTTCTTT
-,TRBV5-5,TRBJ1-1,-,CASSLEPNTEAFF,TGTGCCAGCAGCTTGGAGCCGAACACTGAAGCTTTCTTT
-,TRBV2,TRBJ1-5,TRBD1,CASSVQGGNQPQHF,TGTGCCAGCAGTGTTCAGGGGGGCAATCAGCCCCAGCATTTT
-,TRBV2,TRBJ1-3,-,CASSGEGNTIYF,TGTGCCAGCAGTGGAGAGGGAAACACCATATATTTT
once,TRBV27,TRBJ2-1,-,CASRDSGRNEQFF,TGTGCCAGCAGGGATAGTGGGAGGAATGAGCAGTTCTTC
-,TRBV5-1,TRBJ2-7,-,CASSFTGNTYEQYF,TGCGCCAGCAGCTTTACAGGGAATACCTACGAGCAGTACTTC
-,TRBV5-1,TRBJ2-3,TRBD2,CASSLGTSGTSTDTQYF,TGCGCCAGCAGCTTGGGGACTAGCGGAACTAGCACAGATACGCAGTATTTT
-,TRBV6-6,TRBJ2-2,-,CASSLGTLTNTGELFF,TGTGCCAGCAGTTTAGGGACTTTAACGAACACCGGGGAGCTGTTTTTT
-,TRBV3-1/TRBV3-2,TRBJ2-1,TRBD2,CASSPSGRAKNEQFF,TGTGCCAGCAGCCCCAGCGGGAGGGCGAAAAATGAGCAGTTCTTC
-,TRBV12-3/TRBV12-4,TRBJ2-1,-,CASRSSKAEQFF,TGTGCCTCCCGGAGCAGTAAGGCTGAGCAGTTCTTC
-,TRBV28,TRBJ1-4,-,CASNSGEEKLFF,TGTGCCAGCAACTCCGGTGAGGAAAAACTGTTTTTT
-,TRBV11-2,TRBJ2-1,-,CASSPLAAGYNEQFF,TGTGCCAGCAGCCCCCTAGCAGCCGGATACAATGAGCAGTTCTTC
-,TRBV5-4,TRBJ2-2,TRBD1,CASSSDRADTGELFF,TGTGCCAGCAGCTCCGACAGGGCCGACACCGGGGAGCTGTTTTTT
-,TRBV19,TRBJ2-7,TRBD2,CASSTGTRDYEQYF,TGTGCCAGTAGTACCGGGACTAGGGACTACGAGCAGTACTTC
-,TRBV5-1,TRBJ2-2,TRBD2,CASSPHPGLAGGPGTGELFF,TGCGCCAGCAGCCCCCATCCGGGACTAGCGGGGGGGCCGGGCACCGGGGAGCTGTTTTTT
-,TRBV28,TRBJ1-3,-,CASSPWGGRRRNTIYF,TGTGCCAGCAGTCCGTGGGGAGGGCGGCGTCGAAACACCATATATTTT